The rows below give T cell receptor beta chains drawn from one sample of a study of regulatory T cells in long-lasting Graves disease. One entry per CDR3 protein, called by TCRdb with MiXCR from the multiplex PCR reads. This sample has over 350,000 distinct CDR3 sequences, with 12% to 15% found just once. These data also featured in a second study, about T cells in Graves' hyperthyroidism and ophthalmopathy.

Sequencing was performed on peripheral blood mononuclear cells (PBMCs), taken at new diagnosis, from a patient treated with antithyroid drugs. The receptors stem from a woman aged 50 to 65 with Graves disease. CDR3s include the opening cysteine and the closing phenylalanine or tryptophan.

TRBV2 | CASSKAREGETQYF
TRBV7-9 | CASSLMASQETQYF
TRBV24-1 | CATSDQGLAVDEQFF
TRBV7-3 | CASSLSGLARLGETQYF
TRBV6-2/TRBV6-3 | CASSESGGYGYTF
TRBV13 | CASSVGTGGRNEQFF
TRBV24-1 | CATSSGQGGNQPQHF
TRBV12-3/TRBV12-4 | CASRAHPGQGFYNSPLHF
TRBV20-1 | CSVPLAGGSDTQYF
TRBV7-2 | CASSPWTSGERYNEQFF
TRBV9 | CASSVGAGGPYEQYF
TRBV10-2 | CASSEGTLYNEQFF
TRBV5-4 | CASSTQGGDSPLHF
TRBV3-1 | CASSQYRGSDEAFF
TRBV7-2 | CASSLYRPTLNEQFF
TRBV6-1 | CASKRTTEAFF
TRBV9 | CASSVEQGSYEQYF
TRBV6-2/TRBV6-3 | CASFGEVGYTF
TRBV5-8 | CASSWSGTSDTDTQYF
TRBV20-1 | CSAEREGGTDTQYF
TRBV12-3/TRBV12-4 | CASSGQGAYGANVLTF
TRBV19 | CASSLIFGANYGYTF
TRBV24-1 | CATSDSTRGDTEAFF
TRBV28 | CASSPGLSGTSGLSSYEQYF
TRBV12-3/TRBV12-4 | CASSLEAGGGSPLHF
TRBV11-2 | CASSLGQGEKLFF
TRBV24-1 | CATSERTGYGYTF
TRBV29-1 | CSVGVRGQGSGANVLTF
TRBV5-1 | CASSFDGLASTEQYF
TRBV6-1 | CASSKAGIENTEAFF
TRBV7-6 | CASSPWREAYNEQFF
TRBV9 | CASSVDEVLTLRGEAFF